This T cell receptor beta chain was recovered during a study of T cell changes during pregnancy in multiple sclerosis. The table came from immunoSEQ multiplex PCR; TCRdb's copy has only in-frame clones and leaves some out. In the table there are around 21,000 clones, about 85% of which are singletons. This TCR came from a female donor in good health, enrolled as a control in a pregnancy study. Material: CD8+ T cells from peripheral blood mononuclear cells, obtained after pregnancy.

CDR3 loop: CASTGRGNYGYTF. DNA of the CDR3: TGTGCCAGCACGGGCAGAGGGAACTATGGCTACACCTTC. The chain links TRBV6-5 to TRBJ1-2; no definite D call. V lost 7 bases, J lost 2 bases, and 11 bases lay in between. The CDR3 has 13 amino acids. The V gene's germline CDR1 is MNHEY and CDR2 SVGAGI.